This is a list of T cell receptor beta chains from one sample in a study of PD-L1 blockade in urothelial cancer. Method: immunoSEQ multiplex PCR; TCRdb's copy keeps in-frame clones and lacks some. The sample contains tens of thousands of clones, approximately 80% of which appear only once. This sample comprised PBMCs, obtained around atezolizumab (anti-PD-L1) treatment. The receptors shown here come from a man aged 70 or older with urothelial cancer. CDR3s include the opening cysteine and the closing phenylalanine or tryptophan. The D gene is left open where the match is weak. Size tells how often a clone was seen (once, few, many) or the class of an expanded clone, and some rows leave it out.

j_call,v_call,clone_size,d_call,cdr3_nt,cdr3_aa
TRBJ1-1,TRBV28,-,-,TGTGCCAGCAGTCAAGGGGTAGCTTTCTTT,CASSQGVAFF
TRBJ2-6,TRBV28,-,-,TGTGCCAGCAGTCTCCCCCGGGGCTCTGGGGCCAACGTCCTGACTTTC,CASSLPRGSGANVLTF
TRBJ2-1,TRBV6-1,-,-,TGTGCCAGCAGTCCTCGGGTCGGGACAAATGAGCAGTTCTTC,CASSPRVGTNEQFF
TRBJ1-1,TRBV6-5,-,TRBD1,TGTGCCAGCAGTTACGGGACAGGGGGCAACACTGAAGCTTTCTTT,CASSYGTGGNTEAFF
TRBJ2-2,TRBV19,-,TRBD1,TGTGCCAGTACCCGGACAGGGGGCACCGGGGAGCTGTTTTTT,CASTRTGGTGELFF
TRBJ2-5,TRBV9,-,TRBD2,TGTGCCAGCAGCGTAGGGGCTAGCGGGAGTCGGAAGACCCAGTACTTC,CASSVGASGSRKTQYF
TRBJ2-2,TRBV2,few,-,TGTGCCAGCAGTGTAAACAGCTACACCGGGGAGCTGTTTTTT,CASSVNSYTGELFF
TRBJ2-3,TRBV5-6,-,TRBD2,TGTGCCAGCAGCTTGGTTAGCTCGGGAGGAGCAGATACGCAGTATTTT,CASSLVSSGGADTQYF
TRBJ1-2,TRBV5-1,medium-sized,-,TGCGCCAGCAGCTTGAGCCCAGGGAACTATGGCTACACCTTC,CASSLSPGNYGYTF
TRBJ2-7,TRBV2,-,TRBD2,TGTGCCAGCAGTGGAATAGCGGGAGGGCTCGAGCAGTACTTC,CASSGIAGGLEQYF
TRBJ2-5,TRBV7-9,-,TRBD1,TGTGCCAGCAGCTTTACCGGGACAGGGTTTATGGAGACCCAGTACTTC,CASSFTGTGFMETQYF
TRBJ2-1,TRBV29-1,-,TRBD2,TGCAGCGTTAGCGGGAGTGGCTACAATGAGCAGTTCTTC,CSVSGSGYNEQFF
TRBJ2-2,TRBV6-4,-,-,TGTGCCAGCAGTGACAGAGACAGCGGGGAGCTGTTTTTT,CASSDRDSGELFF
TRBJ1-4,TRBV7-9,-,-,TGTGCCAGCAGCTTAGGTCAGGATAGAACCCATGAAAAACTGTTTTTT,CASSLGQDRTHEKLFF
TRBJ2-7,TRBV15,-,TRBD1,TGTGCCACCAGCAGGGGGACGGAGACAGGGGTCTACGAGCAGTACTTC,CATSRGTETGVYEQYF
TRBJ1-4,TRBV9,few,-,TGTGCCAGCAGCGTTGGGCAGGGAACGTTAGGAGAAAAACTGTTTTTT,CASSVGQGTLGEKLFF
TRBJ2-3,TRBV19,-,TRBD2,TGTGCCAGTAGGATTAGCGGGTCCACAGATACGCAGTATTTT,CASRISGSTDTQYF
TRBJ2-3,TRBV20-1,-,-,TGCAGTGCTATATCGTCGGATACGCAGTATTTT,CSAISSDTQYF
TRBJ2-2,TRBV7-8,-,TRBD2,TGTGCCAGCAGCCCGCGGGAGGGCCGGGCCGGGGAGCTGTTTTTT,CASSPREGRAGELFF
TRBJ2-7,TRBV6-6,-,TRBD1,TGTGCCAGCAGTTCAGGGGGAGTGGGCGAGCAGTACTTC,CASSSGGVGEQYF